Only one count was recorded for the clone carrying this TCR beta chain. As yet, its antigen is unknown. CDR3 size: 12 residues. The germline V gene encodes CDR1 SGHNT and CDR2 YYREEE (reference sequence). Trimming removed 1 base at V and 7 bases at J, with 9 bases between. Busulfan-fludarabine conditioning, marrow transplant, and cyclophosphamide on days +3 and +4 were administered. Libraries were prepared by immunoSEQ multiplex PCR; TCRdb keeps only in-frame clonotypes and omits some of them. This sample carries roughly 1,400 clones, under 85% of them seen once, and the ten largest clones take roughly 9.6%. These data originate in a study of T cells after posttransplantation cyclophosphamide. General study points: Donor CD8+ memory clones often dominated recipient blood repertoires at later times. Recipient CMV seropositivity and CMV reactivation strongly tracked TRB clonality. Tissue-infiltrating T cells from skin or gut overlapped little with blood T cells.

Sample: CD4+ T cells sorted from PBMCs, taken more than 220 days after allogeneic stem cell transplant with posttransplant cyclophosphamide. This sequence was found in a female patient in her 60s who received an allogeneic stem cell transplant from an unrelated donor, was CMV-positive, and had acute GVHD only. Part of the T cells may come from the graft donor. The gene calls are TRBV5-4 and TRBJ2-7; D unclear. CDR3 coding DNA: TGTGCCAGCAGCTTGACCTCGGGTGAGCAGTACTTC. It yields the protein CASSLTSGEQYF.